The rows below give T cell receptor beta chains drawn from one sample of a study of control samples from healthy donors and cancer patients. The method was immunoSEQ multiplex PCR; TCRdb's version includes in-frame clones alone and lacks a portion of them. The top ten clones hold roughly a quarter of a sample with some 40,000 clones, 94% of them seen once. Input material: blood. The receptor set was obtained from a man aged 55 to 69 in good health. Each CDR3 is given with its conserved first and last residue. Fields, in order: V gene, CDR3 protein.

V gene: TRBV3-1/TRBV3-2
CDR3 protein: CASSPGETQYF

V gene: TRBV9
CDR3 protein: CASSVRLGQETQYF

V gene: TRBV3-1/TRBV3-2
CDR3 protein: CASSPWTGDQPQHF

V gene: TRBV6-6
CDR3 protein: CASSWPGGGGTEAFF

V gene: TRBV19
CDR3 protein: CASSITREGGYTF

V gene: TRBV7-9
CDR3 protein: CASSLKTPYNEQFF

V gene: TRBV7-9
CDR3 protein: CASSLIGGTNYGYTF

V gene: TRBV11-3
CDR3 protein: CASSLDPGQETQYF

V gene: TRBV5-6
CDR3 protein: CASSLGSQGQFF

V gene: TRBV27
CDR3 protein: CASRGGVVDQPQHF